These 27 T cell receptor beta chains share one sample of origin, sequenced in a study of OX40 agonist ivuxolimab in advanced cancers. The repertoire was sequenced with immunoSEQ multiplex PCR; TCRdb's copy has only in-frame clones and lacks some. The repertoire holds tens of thousands of clones, with about 90% as singletons. The material was CD4+ or CD8+ T cells sorted from blood, obtained in a trial of the OX40 agonist ivuxolimab. The receptor set was obtained from an adult with an advanced solid tumor such as melanoma, head and neck, liver or kidney cancer.

The CDR3 coding sequence is TGTGCCAGCAGGGGGACAGGGGAGGGCAATGAGCAGTTCTTC. It translates to CASRGTGEGNEQFF. This chain links TRBV28 with TRBJ2-1; 10 positions agree with TRBD1. CDR3 length: 14 residues. The V gene's germline CDR1 is MDHEN and CDR2 SYDVKM. Trimming at V came to 6 bases and at J to 6 bases, leaving 5 bases not matched to a gene.

This clone was seen only once. The J gene is TRBJ2-3, the V gene TRBV29-1; the D gene is possibly TRBD2 (6 bases). The V gene's germline CDR1 is SQVTM and CDR2 ANQGSEA. Trimming removed 4 bases at V and 4 bases at J, with 12 bases between. The CDR3 runs 13 residues. CDR3 in amino acids: CSVGELAPDTQYF. DNA for the CDR3: TGCAGCGTTGGGGAACTAGCCCCAGATACGCAGTATTTT.

This rearrangement joins TRBV6-1 to TRBJ1-5, with a possible D match to TRBD1 (6 bases). CDR1 MNHNS and CDR2 SASEGT come from the germline V gene. The germline V and J ends were trimmed by 4 bases and 3 bases, with 10 bases remaining between them. The CDR3 totals 14 residues. The CDR3 loop reads CASSATGDNQPQHF. As DNA, the CDR3 is TGTGCCAGCAGTGCGACAGGAGACAATCAGCCCCAGCATTTT.

This clone was counted a few times. CDR3 DNA: TGTGCCAGCAGCCCTCGCGGGGGGGGGAACGCTGATACGCAGTATTTT. It translates to CASSPRGGGNADTQYF. J is TRBJ2-3 and V is TRBV9; 9 positions match TRBD2. Germline V gene lookup returns CDR1 SGDLS and CDR2 YYNGEE. The ends lost 4 bases at V and 6 bases at J; junction bases unmatched: 12. The CDR3 covers 16 residues.

This sequence joins TRBV7-9 and TRBJ1-2; D remains ambiguous. The CDR3 runs to 13 residues. Per germline, CDR1 SEHNR and CDR2 FQNEAQ (reference sequence). V lost 0 bases to trimming and J lost 8 bases, with 10 bases between them. The CDR3 DNA reads TGTGCCAGCAGCTTAGCTTTGGAGGGCGGCTACACCTTC. It yields the protein CASSLALEGGYTF.

This chain links TRBV11-3 with TRBJ2-7; 11 bases fit TRBD2. CDR1 SGHNT and CDR2 YENEEA come from the germline V gene. CDR3 size: 15 residues. Unmatched junction bases numbered 3, after V lost 3 bases and J lost 2 bases. The CDR3 region is CASSFTSGSTYEQYF. As DNA, the CDR3 is TGTGCCAGCAGCTTTACTAGCGGGAGTACCTACGAGCAGTACTTC.

DNA for the CDR3: TGTGCCACCAGCAGAGGGGGGGGGCCTCCCTACAATGAGCAGTTCTTC. It translates to CATSRGGGPPYNEQFF. V gene TRBV15 combines with J gene TRBJ2-1; the D gene is possibly TRBD2 (7 bases). The CDR3 extends over 16 amino acids. Germline V gene data show CDR1 as LNHNV and CDR2 as YYDKDF (reference sequence). With 1 base removed from V and 2 bases from J, the gap between germline ends came to 12 bases.

The J gene is TRBJ1-5, the V gene TRBV30; no definite D call. Germline V CDR1 and CDR2: GTSNPN, SVGIG (reference sequence). CDR3 size: 14 residues. V was cut by 8 bases and J by 4 bases, with 18 bases left in between. The CDR3 nucleotides read TGTGCCGGAGCCCCAGCGGGGAAGAATCAGCCCCAGCATTTT. Its protein is CAGAPAGKNQPQHF.

This clone was seen only a few times. The chain combines TRBV7-5 with TRBJ1-2. TRBV7-5 is given as a pseudogene. The CDR3 loop spans 12 amino acids. The CDR3 is CARTQDHYGYTF. CDR3 nucleotide sequence: TGTGCCAGGACCCAAGACCACTATGGCTACACCTTC.

CDR3 in amino acids: CAWRQGSYEQYF. CDR3 bases: TGTGCCTGGAGACAGGGCTCCTACGAGCAGTACTTC. The chain links TRBV30 to TRBJ2-7, with TRBD1 as a possible D gene (6 bases). Trimming shortened V by 3 bases and J by 0 bases, and 6 bases separated the two germline ends. The CDR3 runs 12 residues. Germline values: CDR1 GTSNPN, CDR2 SVGIG (reference sequence).

V gene TRBV20-1 combines with J gene TRBJ2-5; D uncertain. CDR3 length: 11 residues. Germline assignment: CDR1 DFQATT and CDR2 SNEGSKA (reference sequence). The ends were cut back, 5 bases at V and 5 bases at J, with 9 bases in the middle. CDR3 amino acids: CSAHARETQYF. The CDR3 nucleotides are TGCAGTGCTCATGCTCGGGAGACCCAGTACTTC.

The rearrangement uses TRBV19 and TRBJ2-7; 7 bases are a match to TRBD2. Trimming at V came to 5 bases and at J to 7 bases, leaving 8 bases not matched to a gene. Germline lookup yields CDR1 LNHDA and CDR2 SQIVND (reference sequence). There are 13 residues in the CDR3. The chain's CDR3 is CASSLQRGGEQYF. CDR3 sequence (DNA): TGTGCCAGTAGTTTACAGCGCGGGGGAGAGCAGTACTTC.

The chain recombines TRBV7-3 with TRBJ2-1; D uncertain. CDR1 is SGHTA, CDR2 FQGTGA, per germline. V dropped 5 bases and J dropped 5 bases, with 16 bases sitting between them. There are 15 residues in the CDR3. The CDR3 region is CASSPGGMRNNEQFF. The CDR3 coding sequence is TGTGCCAGCAGCCCCGGCGGCATGAGGAACAATGAGCAGTTCTTC.

This chain uses TRBV6-5 with TRBJ2-6, with no clear D. From germline, CDR1 is MNHEY and CDR2 SVGAGI. The V and J ends lost 0 bases and 0 bases respectively, with 6 bases between them. The CDR3 totals 16 residues. The CDR3 nucleotides are TGTGCCAGCAGTTACTCCCGAAACTCTGGGGCCAACGTCCTGACTTTC. This sequence encodes CASSYSRNSGANVLTF.

The chain has TRBV15 and TRBJ1-3, with D possibly TRBD1 on 6 matching bases. Per the germline V gene, CDR1 is LNHNV and CDR2 is YYDKDF (reference sequence). The CDR3 runs 17 residues. The V gene lost 3 bases and the J gene lost 3 bases, with 18 bases spanning the gap. Here the CDR3 reads CATSSDTGMIRGNTIYF. CDR3 nucleotide sequence: TGTGCCACCAGCAGTGATACAGGGATGATTCGTGGAAACACCATATATTTT. Full variable domain (rest looked up from reference TRBV15 and TRBJ1-3): DAMVIQNPRYQVTQFGKPVTLSCSQTLNHNVMYWYQQKSSQAPKLLFHYYDKDFNNEADTPDNFQSRRPNTSFCFLDIRSPGLGDTAMYLCATSSDTGMIRGNTIYFGEGSWLTVV.

This chain joins TRBV11-2 and TRBJ2-1; the match to TRBD2 covers 11 bases. Germline CDR1 and CDR2: SGHAT and FQNNGV. The V and J ends lost 6 bases and 0 bases, in that order; junction bases with no gene match: 1. This CDR3 comprises 15 residues. The CDR3 is CASRLAGDSYNEQFF. CDR3 in DNA: TGTGCCAGCAGACTAGCGGGAGACTCCTACAATGAGCAGTTCTTC.

This clone has a single count. The rearrangement uses TRBV6-1 and TRBJ2-7, with D possibly matching TRBD1 (6 bases). The CDR3 contains 12 residues. V was shortened by 10 bases and J by 1 base, with 11 bases between the two germline ends. Germline V gene data show CDR1 as MNHNS and CDR2 as SASEGT. CDR3 bases: TGTGCCACGTACAGGGTTTCCTACGAGCAGTACTTC. Its translation is CATYRVSYEQYF.

This sequence joins TRBV4-1 and TRBJ1-2, with 8 nucleotides matching TRBD1. The CDR3 covers 14 residues. The germline V gene encodes CDR1 MGHRA and CDR2 YSYEKL. The junction had 9 bases not matched to a gene; V was cut back by 4 bases and J by 8 bases. The DNA of the CDR3 is TGCGCCAGCAGCCCCTGGACAGGGACGGGGGGCTACACCTTC. Its protein product is CASSPWTGTGGYTF.

This chain connects TRBV11-2 to TRBJ2-6, with D perhaps TRBD2 (5 bases). The CDR3 has 16 amino acids. Trimming stripped 5 bases from V and 0 bases from J, with 11 bases between. The germline CDR1 and CDR2 sequences are SGHAT and FQNNGV. The CDR3 nucleotides read TGTGCCAGCAGCGAGGGTCGGGGCTCTGGGGCCAACGTCCTGACTTTC. Translated: CASSEGRGSGANVLTF.

The genes are TRBV19 and TRBJ1-5; possible D gene TRBD1, 6 bases. Germline lookup yields CDR1 LNHDA and CDR2 SQIVND (reference sequence). The V and J ends lost 1 base and 5 bases respectively, with 12 bases between them. The CDR3 sequence is 15 residues long. The DNA for the CDR3 is TGTGCCAGTAGTATAGGACAGGTCCCCGATCAGCCCCAGCATTTT. Residues: CASSIGQVPDQPQHF.

The genes are TRBV7-8 and TRBJ2-1; weak D call: TRBD2 (7 bases). CDR3 size: 16 residues. CDR1 and CDR2 from the germline V gene are SGHVS and FQNEAQ. V lost 2 bases and J lost 4, with 15 bases in between. As DNA, the CDR3 is TGTGCCAGCAGCTTAAGGAGGGGGGGCCTTTACAATGAGCAGTTCTTC. It yields the protein CASSLRRGGLYNEQFF.

This chain links TRBV6-1 with TRBJ2-5; D not resolved. Germline assignment: CDR1 MNHNS and CDR2 SASEGT. The CDR3 totals 15 residues. Trimming left V 3 bases short and J 2 bases short, with 13 bases between. CDR3 in amino acids: CASSDRVGKQETQYF. The CDR3 nucleotides read TGTGCCAGCAGTGATCGCGTAGGGAAGCAAGAGACCCAGTACTTC.

V gene TRBV6-5 combines with J gene TRBJ2-7, with TRBD1 identical over 9 bases. This CDR3 comprises 15 residues. The germline gives CDR1 MNHEY, CDR2 SVGAGI. V dropped 6 bases and J dropped 5; count of bases not matched to a gene: 11. The CDR3 protein is CASREPGQGIDEQYF. The CDR3 region has the DNA TGTGCCAGCAGGGAACCGGGACAGGGCATCGACGAGCAGTACTTC.

The chain employs TRBV7-9 and TRBJ1-4; 8 positions match TRBD1. The junction had 11 bases not matched to a gene; V was cut back by 6 bases and J by 8 bases. Germline lookup yields CDR1 SEHNR and CDR2 FQNEAQ (reference sequence). This CDR3 comprises 15 residues. This CDR3 is CASSKDRATGEKLFF. The CDR3 bases are TGTGCCAGCAGTAAGGACAGGGCAACGGGAGAAAAACTGTTTTTT.

The gene calls are TRBV2 and TRBJ1-5; D is uncertain. The V and J ends lost 6 bases and 9 bases respectively, with 15 bases between them. The CDR3 contains 13 residues. Germline loops: CDR1 SNHLY, CDR2 FYNNEI. The CDR3 protein is CASSVDGKGPQHF. The CDR3 DNA reads as TGTGCCAGCAGCGTTGACGGCAAGGGGCCCCAGCATTTT.

The DNA of the CDR3 is TGCAGCGTTGTATGGGGCCAAGGGACTGAAGCTTTCTTT. It specifies CSVVWGQGTEAFF. The genes are TRBV29-1 and TRBJ1-1, with D possibly being TRBD1 (5 bases). Deletions cut 4 bases from V and 5 bases from J, with 14 bases between. The CDR3 spans 13 residues. Germline assignment: CDR1 SQVTM and CDR2 ANQGSEA.

V and J are TRBV30 and TRBJ2-3, with TRBD1 as a possible D gene (6 bases). The ends were cut back, 2 bases at V and 5 bases at J, with 17 bases in the middle. Per the germline V gene, CDR1 is GTSNPN and CDR2 is SVGIG (reference sequence). The CDR3 covers 15 residues. CDR3: CAWSPGAGRGDTQYF. The CDR3 bases are TGTGCCTGGAGTCCAGGGGCAGGAAGGGGAGATACGCAGTATTTT.